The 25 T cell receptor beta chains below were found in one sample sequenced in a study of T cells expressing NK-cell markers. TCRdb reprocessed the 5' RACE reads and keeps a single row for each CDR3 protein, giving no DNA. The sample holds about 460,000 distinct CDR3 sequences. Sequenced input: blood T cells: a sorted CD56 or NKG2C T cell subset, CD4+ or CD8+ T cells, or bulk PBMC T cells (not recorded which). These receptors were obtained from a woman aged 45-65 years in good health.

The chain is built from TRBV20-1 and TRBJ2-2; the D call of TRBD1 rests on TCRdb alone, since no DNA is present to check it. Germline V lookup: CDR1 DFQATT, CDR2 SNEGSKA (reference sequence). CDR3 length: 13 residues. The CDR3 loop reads CSAGRGGVGELFF.

The CDR3: CSIGQGPTVTQYF. This chain connects TRBV29-1 to TRBJ2-5; TCRdb selects TRBD1, and the lack of DNA leaves this call unchecked. Germline V gene lookup returns CDR1 SQVTM and CDR2 ANQGSEA. This CDR3 has 13 amino acids.

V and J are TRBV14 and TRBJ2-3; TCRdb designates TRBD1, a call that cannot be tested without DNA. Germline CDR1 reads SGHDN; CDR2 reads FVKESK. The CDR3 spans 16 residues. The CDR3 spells CASSLLQGWGTDTQYF.

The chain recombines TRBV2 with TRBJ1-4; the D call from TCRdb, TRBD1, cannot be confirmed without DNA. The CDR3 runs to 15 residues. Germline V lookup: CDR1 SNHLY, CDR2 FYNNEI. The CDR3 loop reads CASSEAPGAGEKLFF. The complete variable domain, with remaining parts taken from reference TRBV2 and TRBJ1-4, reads EPEVTQTPSHQVTQMGQEVILRCVPISNHLYFYWYRQILGQKVEFLVSFYNNEISEKSEIFDDQFSVERPDGSNFTLKIRSTKLEDSAMYFCASSEAPGAGEKLFFGSGTQLSVL.

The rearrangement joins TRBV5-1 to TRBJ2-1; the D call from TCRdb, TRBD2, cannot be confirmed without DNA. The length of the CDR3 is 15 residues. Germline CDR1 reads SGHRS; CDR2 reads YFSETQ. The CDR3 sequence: CASSLVTSGSNEQFF.

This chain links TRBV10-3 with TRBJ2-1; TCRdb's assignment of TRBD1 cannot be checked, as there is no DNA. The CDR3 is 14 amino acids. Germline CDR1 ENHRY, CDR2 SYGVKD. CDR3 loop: CATLRQTGDNEQFF.

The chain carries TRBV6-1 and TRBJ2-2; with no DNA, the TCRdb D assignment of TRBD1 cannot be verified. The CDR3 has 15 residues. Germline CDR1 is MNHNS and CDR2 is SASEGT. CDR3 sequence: CASSPEDRYTGELFF.

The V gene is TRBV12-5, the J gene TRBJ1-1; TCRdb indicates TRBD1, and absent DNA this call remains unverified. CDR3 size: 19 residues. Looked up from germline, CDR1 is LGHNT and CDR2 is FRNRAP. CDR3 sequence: CASGPNKVSSGTQNTEAFF.

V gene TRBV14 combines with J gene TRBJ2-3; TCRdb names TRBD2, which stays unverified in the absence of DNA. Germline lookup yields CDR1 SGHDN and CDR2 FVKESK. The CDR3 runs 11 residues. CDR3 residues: CASSRDYTQYF.

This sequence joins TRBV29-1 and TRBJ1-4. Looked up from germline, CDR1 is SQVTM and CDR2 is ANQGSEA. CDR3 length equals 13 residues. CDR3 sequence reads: CSVEEQYGEKLFF.

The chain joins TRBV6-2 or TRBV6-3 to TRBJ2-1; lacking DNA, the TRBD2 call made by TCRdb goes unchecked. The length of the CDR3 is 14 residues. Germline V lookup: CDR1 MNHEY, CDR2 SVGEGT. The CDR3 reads CASRSTGTHNEQFF.

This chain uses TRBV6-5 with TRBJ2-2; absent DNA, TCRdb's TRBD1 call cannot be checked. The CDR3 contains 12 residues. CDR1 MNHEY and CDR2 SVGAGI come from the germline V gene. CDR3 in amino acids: CASSPRVGELFF.

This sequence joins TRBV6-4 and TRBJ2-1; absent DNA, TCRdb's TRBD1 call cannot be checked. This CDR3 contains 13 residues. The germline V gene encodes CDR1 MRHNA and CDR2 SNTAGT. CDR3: CASSRQGWDEQFF.

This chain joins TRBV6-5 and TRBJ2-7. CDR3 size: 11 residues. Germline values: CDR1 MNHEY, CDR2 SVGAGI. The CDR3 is CATSVLYEQYF.

The CDR3 loop is CASSLLKAGANTGELFF. The rearrangement links TRBV14 to TRBJ2-2; with no DNA, the TCRdb D assignment of TRBD2 cannot be verified. The CDR3 totals 17 residues. In germline, CDR1 is SGHDN, CDR2 FVKESK.

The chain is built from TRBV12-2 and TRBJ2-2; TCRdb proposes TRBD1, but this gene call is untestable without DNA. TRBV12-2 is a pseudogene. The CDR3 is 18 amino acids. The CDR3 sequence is CASRFSCPSPRRTGELFF.

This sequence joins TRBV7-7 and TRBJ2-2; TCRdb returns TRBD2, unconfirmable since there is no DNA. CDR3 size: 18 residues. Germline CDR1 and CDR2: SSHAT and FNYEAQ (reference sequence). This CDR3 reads CASSPRFQGLWNTGELFF.

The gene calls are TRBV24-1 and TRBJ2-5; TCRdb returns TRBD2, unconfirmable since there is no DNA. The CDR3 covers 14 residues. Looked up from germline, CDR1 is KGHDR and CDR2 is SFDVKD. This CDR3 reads CATGSPGLQETQYF.

The CDR3 loop is CASSLARVRDTQYF. The chain uses TRBV11-2 and TRBJ2-3; TCRdb gives TRBD1 as the D gene, but with no DNA this cannot be confirmed. The CDR3 has 14 amino acids. Per the germline V gene, CDR1 is SGHAT and CDR2 is FQNNGV.

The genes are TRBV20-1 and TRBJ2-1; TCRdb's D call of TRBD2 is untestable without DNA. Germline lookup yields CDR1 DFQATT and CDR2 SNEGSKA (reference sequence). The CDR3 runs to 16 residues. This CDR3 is CSARDGGTSSYNEQFF.

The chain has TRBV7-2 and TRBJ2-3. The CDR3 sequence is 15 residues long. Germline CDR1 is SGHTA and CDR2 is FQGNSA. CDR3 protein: CASSSGVRNTDTQYF.

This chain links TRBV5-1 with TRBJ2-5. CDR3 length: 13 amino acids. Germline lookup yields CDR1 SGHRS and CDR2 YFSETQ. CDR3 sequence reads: CASYSGIEETQYF.

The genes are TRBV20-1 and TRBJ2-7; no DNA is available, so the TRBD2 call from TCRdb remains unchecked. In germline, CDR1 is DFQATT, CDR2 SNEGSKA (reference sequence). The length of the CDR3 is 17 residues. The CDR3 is CSARAPIAGGTSYEQYF.

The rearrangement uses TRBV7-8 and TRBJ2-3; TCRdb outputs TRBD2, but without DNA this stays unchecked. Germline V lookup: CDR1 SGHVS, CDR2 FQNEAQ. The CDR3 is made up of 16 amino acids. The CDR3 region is CASSWGTSGSGDTQYF.

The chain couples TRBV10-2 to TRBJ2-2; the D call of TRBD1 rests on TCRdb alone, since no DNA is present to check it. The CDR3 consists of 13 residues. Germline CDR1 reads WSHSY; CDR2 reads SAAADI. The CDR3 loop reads CASSVTGTGELFF.